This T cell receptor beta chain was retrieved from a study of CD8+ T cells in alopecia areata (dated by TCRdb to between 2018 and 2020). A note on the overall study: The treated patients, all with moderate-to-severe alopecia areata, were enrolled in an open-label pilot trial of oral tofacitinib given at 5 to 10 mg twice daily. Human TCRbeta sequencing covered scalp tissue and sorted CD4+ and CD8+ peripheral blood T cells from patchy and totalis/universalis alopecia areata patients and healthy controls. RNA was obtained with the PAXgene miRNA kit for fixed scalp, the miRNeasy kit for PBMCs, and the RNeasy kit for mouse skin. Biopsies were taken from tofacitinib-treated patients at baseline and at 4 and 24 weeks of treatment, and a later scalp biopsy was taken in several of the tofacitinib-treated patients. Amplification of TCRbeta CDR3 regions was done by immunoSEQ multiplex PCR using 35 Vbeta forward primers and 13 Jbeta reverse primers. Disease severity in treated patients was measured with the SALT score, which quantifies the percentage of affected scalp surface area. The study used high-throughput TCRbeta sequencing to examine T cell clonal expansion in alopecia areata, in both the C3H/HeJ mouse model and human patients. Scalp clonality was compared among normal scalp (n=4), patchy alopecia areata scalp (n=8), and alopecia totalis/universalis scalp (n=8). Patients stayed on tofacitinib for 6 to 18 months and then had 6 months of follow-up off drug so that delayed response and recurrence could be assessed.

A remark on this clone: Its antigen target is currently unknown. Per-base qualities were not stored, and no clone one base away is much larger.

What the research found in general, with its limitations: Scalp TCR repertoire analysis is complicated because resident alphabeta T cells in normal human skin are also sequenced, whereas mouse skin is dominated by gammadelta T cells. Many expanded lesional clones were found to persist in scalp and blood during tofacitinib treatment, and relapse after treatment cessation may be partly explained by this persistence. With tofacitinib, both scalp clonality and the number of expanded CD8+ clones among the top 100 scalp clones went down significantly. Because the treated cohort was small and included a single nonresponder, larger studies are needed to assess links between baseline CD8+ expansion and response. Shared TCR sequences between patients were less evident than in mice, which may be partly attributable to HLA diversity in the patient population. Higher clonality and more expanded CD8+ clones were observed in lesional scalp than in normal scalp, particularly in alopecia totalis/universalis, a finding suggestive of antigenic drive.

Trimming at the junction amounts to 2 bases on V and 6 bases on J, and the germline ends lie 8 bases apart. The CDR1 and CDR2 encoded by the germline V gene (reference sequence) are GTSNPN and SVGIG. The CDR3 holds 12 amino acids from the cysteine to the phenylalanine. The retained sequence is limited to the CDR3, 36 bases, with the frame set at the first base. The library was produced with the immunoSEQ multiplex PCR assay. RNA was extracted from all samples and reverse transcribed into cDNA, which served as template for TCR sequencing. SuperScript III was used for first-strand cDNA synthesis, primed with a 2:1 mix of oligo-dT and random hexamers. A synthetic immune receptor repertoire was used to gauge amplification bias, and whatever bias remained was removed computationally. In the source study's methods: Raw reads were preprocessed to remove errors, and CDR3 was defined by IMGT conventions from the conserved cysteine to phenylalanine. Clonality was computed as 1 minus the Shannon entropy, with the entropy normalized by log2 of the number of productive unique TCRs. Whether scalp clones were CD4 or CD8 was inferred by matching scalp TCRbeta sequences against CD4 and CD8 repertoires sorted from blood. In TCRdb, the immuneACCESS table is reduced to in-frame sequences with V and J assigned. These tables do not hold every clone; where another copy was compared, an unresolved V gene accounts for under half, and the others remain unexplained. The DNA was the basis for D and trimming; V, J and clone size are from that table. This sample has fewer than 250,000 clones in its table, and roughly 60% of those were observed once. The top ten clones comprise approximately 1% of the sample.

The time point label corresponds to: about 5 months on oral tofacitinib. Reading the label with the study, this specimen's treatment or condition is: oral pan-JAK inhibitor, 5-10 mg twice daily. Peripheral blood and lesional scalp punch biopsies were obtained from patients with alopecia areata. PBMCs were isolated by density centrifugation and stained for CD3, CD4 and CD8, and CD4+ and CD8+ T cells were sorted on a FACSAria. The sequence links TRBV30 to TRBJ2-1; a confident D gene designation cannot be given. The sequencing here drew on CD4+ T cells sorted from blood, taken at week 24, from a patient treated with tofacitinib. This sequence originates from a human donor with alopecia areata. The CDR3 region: CAWSPWANEQFF. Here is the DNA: TGTGCCTGGAGTCCCTGGGCCAATGAGCAGTTCTTC.